The present T cell receptor beta chain was sequenced within a study of shared clonotypes between healthy human individuals. The table came from immunoSEQ multiplex PCR; TCRdb's copy has only in-frame clones and leaves some out. The sample records over a million clones, approximately 78% being singletons. The CDR3 has 16 amino acids. The V gene's germline CDR1 is MNHNY and CDR2 SVGAGI (reference sequence). Between the trimmed V and J ends, which lost 5 bases and 3 bases, there was a span of 19 bases. The source material was memory CD4+ T cells from PBMCs. Noted subset: CD45RA-negative fraction. V usage is TRBV6-6 and J usage is TRBJ2-5; D may be TRBD1 or TRBD2 (5 bases each). This TCR derives from a man younger than 35 in good health. Some clones in this sample may be carry-over from other donors' samples. The DNA of the CDR3 is TGTGCCAGCAGTGCCGGGGCCGTGACGATAAAAGAGACCCAGTACTTC. It codes for CASSAGAVTIKETQYF.